A selection of T cell receptor beta chains follows, all from one sample in a study of OX40 agonist ivuxolimab in advanced cancers. Profiling relied on immunoSEQ multiplex PCR, and the TCRdb table lists in-frame clones only, not all of them. The repertoire includes fewer than 90,000 clones, 91% of them detected once, and under 2% sits in the top ten. This sample comprised CD4+ or CD8+ T cells sorted from blood, obtained in a trial of the OX40 agonist ivuxolimab. These receptors all stem from an adult with an advanced solid tumor such as melanoma, head and neck, liver or kidney cancer. Each CDR3 is given without its conserved first and last residue. The order of the fields is V gene, J gene, CDR3 protein.

TRBV10-1	TRBJ2-7	ASSECGCHEQY
TRBV5-4	TRBJ1-4	ASSLLPLQGSEKLF
TRBV19	TRBJ1-1	ASSMVQNTEAF
TRBV19	TRBJ2-7	ASSMGGAGGEQY
TRBV5-1	TRBJ2-3	ASSLGWDVTDTQY
TRBV5-4	TRBJ2-5	ASSLVGGPTQETQY
TRBV4-1	TRBJ1-5	ASSQDNRGRQPQH
TRBV19	TRBJ1-2	ASSIWAGASDNGYT
TRBV7-6	TRBJ2-6	ASSLGQGVHGANVLT
TRBV18	TRBJ2-5	ASSPVEAETQY
TRBV7-2	TRBJ2-4	ASSSQPISGGLAKNIQY
TRBV27	TRBJ2-1	ASSPRLAGGHNEQF